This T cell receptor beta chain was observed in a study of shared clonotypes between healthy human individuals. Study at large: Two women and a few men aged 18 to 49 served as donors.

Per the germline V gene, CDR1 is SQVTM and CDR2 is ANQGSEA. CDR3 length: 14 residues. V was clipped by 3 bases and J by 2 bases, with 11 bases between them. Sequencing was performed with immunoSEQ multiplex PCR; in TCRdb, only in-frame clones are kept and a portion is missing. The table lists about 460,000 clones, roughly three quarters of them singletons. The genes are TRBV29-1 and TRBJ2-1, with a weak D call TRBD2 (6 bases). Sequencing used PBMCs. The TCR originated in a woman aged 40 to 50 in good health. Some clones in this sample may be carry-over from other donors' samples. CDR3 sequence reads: CSVEVRETYNEQFF. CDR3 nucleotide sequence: TGCAGCGTTGAGGTGCGGGAAACCTACAATGAGCAGTTCTTC.